The next 29 T cell receptor beta chains were all read from a single sample in a study of blood T cell repertoires in COVID-19. The method was immunoSEQ multiplex PCR; TCRdb's version includes in-frame clones alone and lacks a portion of them. The sample contains 75,000 to 100,000 clones, 75% to 90% of which appear only once. Material for sequencing was peripheral blood. The receptors were gathered from a woman of 80 years or more with acute or convalescent COVID-19.

V is TRBV5-1 and J is TRBJ1-6, with 10 bases aligning to TRBD1. The CDR3 has 15 residues. The J segment lost 10 bases and the V segment lost 0 bases, leaving 4 bases of the junction unmatched. The germline V gene encodes CDR1 SGHRS and CDR2 YFSETQ. The CDR3 loop reads CASSLGTGGYSPLHF. CDR3 in DNA: TGCGCCAGCAGCTTGGGGACAGGGGGGTACTCACCCCTCCACTTT. Full variable domain (missing parts from reference TRBV5-1 and TRBJ1-6): KAGVTQTPRYLIKTRGQQVTLSCSPISGHRSVSWYQQTPGQGLQFLFEYFSETQRNKGNFPGRFSGRQFSNSRSEMNVSTLELGDSALYLCASSLGTGGYSPLHFGNGTRLTVT.

The chain has TRBV19 and TRBJ1-5; a weak D match, TRBD1 (5 bases). The CDR3 is made up of 18 amino acids. Trimming pared 3 bases from V and 5 bases from J, leaving 23 bases between. Germline V gives CDR1 LNHDA, CDR2 SQIVND (reference sequence). CDR3 loop: CASSIFGLVGAGDQPQHF. The DNA of the CDR3 is TGTGCCAGTAGTATTTTTGGTCTCGTTGGGGCAGGTGATCAGCCCCAGCATTTT.

The rearrangement links TRBV27 to TRBJ2-1; 9 bases fit TRBD2. Germline CDR1 reads MNHEY; CDR2 reads SMNVEV (reference sequence). Germline trimming cut 1 base from V and 0 bases from J; bases unmatched to any gene: 4. The CDR3 has 17 residues. This chain's CDR3 is CASSLYSSGASYNEQFF. In DNA form, the CDR3 reads TGTGCCAGCAGTTTATATTCTAGCGGGGCCTCCTACAATGAGCAGTTCTTC.

The chain is built from TRBV9 and TRBJ2-5; 8 bases match TRBD2. CDR1 and CDR2 from the germline V gene are SGDLS and YYNGEE. The junction had 8 bases not matched to a gene; V was cut back by 4 bases and J by 3 bases. This CDR3 is 15 amino acids long. CDR3 bases: TGTGCCAGCAGCTCCCCCGGGGGGGCAGAAGAGACCCAGTACTTC. Encoded protein: CASSSPGGAEETQYF.

The chain uses TRBV7-9 and TRBJ2-5, with a tentative D call TRBD2 (6 bases). V dropped 1 base and J dropped 1 base, with 16 bases sitting between them. This CDR3 comprises 17 residues. Germline CDR1 reads SEHNR; CDR2 reads FQNEAQ (reference sequence). The DNA of the CDR3 is TGTGCCAGCAGCTTAGGGCGGTCAAAGGGAGGCCAAGAGACCCAGTACTTC. Translating it yields CASSLGRSKGGQETQYF.

The V call is TRBV6-5, the J call TRBJ2-5; no firm D call. Between the trimmed V and J ends, which lost 6 bases and 4 bases, there was a span of 6 bases. Germline V gives CDR1 MNHEY, CDR2 SVGAGI. The CDR3 length is 11 residues. The CDR3 region has the DNA TGTGCCAGCAGGGCCAGAGAGACCCAGTACTTC. Its protein is CASRARETQYF.

The rearrangement uses TRBV11-3 and TRBJ2-6; TRBD1 matches at 10 bases. This CDR3 has 18 residues. In germline, CDR1 is SGHNT, CDR2 YENEEA. Unmatched junction bases numbered 8, after V lost 5 bases and J lost 1 base. Written as DNA, the CDR3 is TGTGCCAGCAGCCCCCGGACAGGGGGACGTTCTGGGGCCAACGTCCTGACTTTC. Protein sequence: CASSPRTGGRSGANVLTF.

This chain links TRBV3-1 (or the pseudogene TRBV3-2) with TRBJ1-5; no clear D. Looked up from germline, CDR1 is LGHDT and CDR2 is YNNKEL (reference sequence). V was trimmed by 6 bases and J by 4 bases, leaving 10 bases between them. This CDR3 is 13 amino acids long. The CDR3 DNA is TGTGCCAGCAGTCACGACATGAATCAGCCCCAGCATTTT. Amino acids: CASSHDMNQPQHF.

The J gene is TRBJ1-5, the V gene TRBV28, with 9 bases lining up with TRBD1. The junction had 4 bases not matched to a gene; V was cut back by 2 bases and J by 5 bases. From germline, CDR1 is MDHEN and CDR2 SYDVKM. CDR3 length: 15 amino acids. CDR3 sequence: CASSLGTGGDQPQHF. In DNA, the CDR3 is TGTGCCAGCAGTTTAGGTACAGGGGGCGATCAGCCCCAGCATTTT.

On this clone itself: Germline is not matched at one junction end, which may reflect a read error. The V and J genes are TRBV27 and TRBJ2-4, with 7 bases fitting TRBD1. Per the germline V gene, CDR1 is MNHEY and CDR2 is SMNVEV (reference sequence). The CDR3 totals 17 residues. CDR3: CASSHRTDRIAKNIQYF. The CDR3 DNA sequence: TGTGCCAGCAGCCACCGGACGGACAGGATAGCCAAAAACATTCAGTACTTT.

V is TRBV24-1 and J is TRBJ2-2, with 12 nucleotides matching TRBD2. The V segment lost 6 bases and the J segment 7 bases; nucleotides outside the gene matches: 5. Germline V gene lookup returns CDR1 KGHDR and CDR2 SFDVKD. The CDR3 length is 15 residues. In nucleotides, the CDR3 is TGTGCCACCAGTCTAGCGGGGGGGCCTGGCGGGGAGCTGTTTTTT. It yields the protein CATSLAGGPGGELFF.

CDR3 region: CASSGGQSPNEQFF. The DNA for the CDR3 is TGTGCCAGCAGTGGTGGACAGAGCCCCAATGAGCAGTTCTTC. The rearrangement uses TRBV2 and TRBJ2-1; the D gene is possibly TRBD1 (6 bases). The CDR3 loop spans 14 amino acids. Germline values: CDR1 SNHLY, CDR2 FYNNEI. V was clipped by 4 bases and J by 6 bases, with 13 bases between them.

V and J are TRBV6-2 or TRBV6-3 and TRBJ2-3; D is uncertain. The CDR3 runs 17 residues. Germline V gene data show CDR1 as MNHEY and CDR2 as SVGEGT. V lost 2 bases and J lost 1, with 16 bases in between. CDR3 nucleotides: TGTGCCAGCAGTTACCCTACGGATGGCGGTCGCACAGATACGCAGTATTTT. Amino acids: CASSYPTDGGRTDTQYF.

This chain uses TRBV5-1 with TRBJ1-4, with D possibly TRBD1 on 6 matching bases. Germline CDR1 SGHRS, CDR2 YFSETQ. The CDR3 consists of 14 residues. Trimming took 6 bases from V and 8 from J, leaving 17 bases between them. The CDR3 spells CASTMGAGSEKLFF. DNA of the CDR3: TGCGCCAGCACTATGGGGGCAGGTAGCGAAAAACTGTTTTTT.

The chain couples TRBV4-1 to TRBJ1-1; TRBD1 might be the D (5 bases). Germline assignment: CDR1 MGHRA and CDR2 YSYEKL. CDR3 length: 16 amino acids. Trimming took 0 bases from V and 6 from J, leaving 17 bases between them. The CDR3 region has the DNA TGCGCCAGCAGCCAAGACATCGGGGGGTTAATCGCTGAAGCTTTCTTT. Residues: CASSQDIGGLIAEAFF.

This chain joins TRBV2 and TRBJ1-5, with D unresolved. The CDR3 runs 13 residues. Germline lookup yields CDR1 SNHLY and CDR2 FYNNEI. V was clipped by 6 bases and J by 2 bases, with 8 bases between them. The CDR3 bases are TGTGCCAGCAGGGATCGGGGCAATCAGCCCCAGCATTTT. This gives the protein CASRDRGNQPQHF.

The V and J genes are TRBV3-1 (or the pseudogene TRBV3-2) and TRBJ1-4; D is possibly TRBD1 (5 bases). Germline loops: CDR1 LGHDT, CDR2 YNNKEL (reference sequence). This CDR3 is built from 14 residues. V shed 4 bases and J shed 4 bases, with 10 bases lying between them. The CDR3 here is CASSPRALNEKLFF. CDR3 nucleotides: TGTGCCAGCAGCCCCAGGGCTCTTAATGAAAAACTGTTTTTT.

The chain is built from TRBV7-9 and TRBJ1-1; possible D gene TRBD1, 6 bases. CDR3 size: 14 residues. V lost 2 bases and J 4 bases, leaving 11 bases between the germline ends. From germline, CDR1 is SEHNR and CDR2 FQNEAQ (reference sequence). The CDR3 spells CASSLNQGSTEAFF. Written as DNA, the CDR3 is TGTGCCAGCAGCTTAAACCAGGGGTCCACTGAAGCTTTCTTT. Drawing the rest from reference TRBV7-9 and TRBJ1-1, the complete variable domain is DTGVSQNPRHKITKRGQNVTFRCDPISEHNRLYWYRQTLGQGPEFLTYFQNEAQLEKSRLLSDRFSAERPKGSFSTLEIQRTEQGDSAMYLCASSLNQGSTEAFFGQGTRLTVV.

The chain has TRBV9 and TRBJ1-6; TRBD1 aligns across 7 bases. The CDR3 has 19 residues. V shed 0 bases, J shed 0 bases, and the junction held 9 bases outside the gene matches. Germline V gene lookup returns CDR1 SGDLS and CDR2 YYNGEE. DNA for the CDR3: TGTGCCAGCAGCGTAGAGGCCGTGACAGGGAGCTCCTATAATTCACCCCTCCACTTT. Encoded protein: CASSVEAVTGSSYNSPLHF.

The chain combines TRBV5-4 with TRBJ1-1; a possible D gene is TRBD1 (5 bases). CDR1 is SGHNT, CDR2 YYREEE, per germline (reference sequence). The CDR3 runs to 16 residues. V lost 2 bases and J 0 bases, leaving 14 bases between the germline ends. The CDR3 DNA is TGTGCCAGCAGCTTAAAGGGGAGGCCTATGAACACTGAAGCTTTCTTT. It yields the protein CASSLKGRPMNTEAFF. The full variable domain, in which reference TRBV5-4 and TRBJ1-1 provide the parts outside the CDR3, is ETGVTQSPTHLIKTRGQQVTLRCSSQSGHNTVSWYQQALGQGPQFIFQYYREEENGRGNFPPRFSGLQFPNYSSELNVNALELDDSALYLCASSLKGRPMNTEAFFGQGTRLTVV.

This clone was counted once. This sequence joins TRBV12-5 and TRBJ2-7, with 16 nucleotides matching TRBD2. Germline V CDR1 and CDR2: LGHNT, FRNRAP. The trim removed 0 bases at V and 10 bases at J, leaving 6 bases unmatched. The CDR3 is 16 residues long. CDR3 nucleotide sequence: TGTGCTAGTGGTTTGGTATTGGGGACTAGCGGGGGGGTTCAGTACTTC. As protein: CASGLVLGTSGGVQYF.

This clone was counted a single time. A read error may produce the germline difference seen at one junction end. The J gene is TRBJ1-1, the V gene TRBV19; TRBD1 might be the D (5 bases). This CDR3 region has 16 residues. The germline V gene encodes CDR1 LNHDA and CDR2 SQIVND (reference sequence). The DNA for the CDR3 is TGTGCCAGTAGTATCCCGAGTCGGGGGAAGAACACTGAAGTTTTCTTT. It yields the protein CASSIPSRGKNTEVFF.

This rearrangement joins TRBV18 to TRBJ1-1; possibly TRBD1 for D (5 bases). Germline V gives CDR1 KGHSH, CDR2 LQKENI. V was trimmed by 4 bases and J by 4 bases, leaving 19 bases between them. The CDR3 is 16 amino acids. CDR3 sequence reads: CASSLQETGTGTEAFF. The CDR3 nucleotides are TGTGCCAGCTCACTCCAGGAAACAGGAACGGGCACTGAAGCTTTCTTT.

The chain couples TRBV7-3 to TRBJ2-5; 8 nucleotides align to TRBD1. Germline CDR1 is SGHTA and CDR2 is FQGTGA. The CDR3 extends over 15 amino acids. Trimming at V came to 5 bases and at J to 4 bases, leaving 9 bases not matched to a gene. This CDR3 is CASSAQGALGETQYF. CDR3 bases: TGTGCCAGCAGCGCCCAGGGGGCTTTGGGAGAGACCCAGTACTTC.

The genes are TRBV27 and TRBJ2-7, with D hard to call. CDR1 is MNHEY, CDR2 SMNVEV, per germline (reference sequence). The V end lost 6 bases, the J end lost 6 bases, and 12 bases lay between the germline ends. The CDR3 consists of 12 residues. The CDR3 bases are TGTGCCAGCAGGACGGGTGGCTCCGAGCAGTACTTC. This sequence encodes CASRTGGSEQYF.

The chain joins TRBV19 to TRBJ2-4, with D possibly matching TRBD1 (6 bases). Trimming shortened V by 3 bases and J by 0 bases, and 9 bases separated the two germline ends. The CDR3 runs 15 residues. In germline, CDR1 is LNHDA, CDR2 SQIVND (reference sequence). The CDR3 DNA reads as TGTGCCAGTAGTATCACAGGGCTAGCCAAAAACATTCAGTACTTC. The encoded protein is CASSITGLAKNIQYF.

The chain recombines TRBV6-6 with TRBJ2-2, with TRBD1 as a possible D gene (5 bases). Trimming removed 6 bases at V and 4 bases at J, with 24 bases between. CDR1 MNHNY and CDR2 SVGAGI come from the germline V gene (reference sequence). This CDR3 is 18 amino acids long. The CDR3 DNA reads as TGTGCCAGCAGCCGACTGGGGCAGGGAAATCCGGTCACCGGGGAGCTGTTTTTT. It specifies CASSRLGQGNPVTGELFF.

This chain uses TRBV5-1 with TRBJ2-5, with 12 bases fitting TRBD1. Germline trimming cut 3 bases from V and 5 bases from J; bases unmatched to any gene: 2. This CDR3 is 14 amino acids long. Per germline, CDR1 SGHRS and CDR2 YFSETQ. The CDR3 region has the DNA TGCGCCAGCAGCTCCGGGACAGGGGGCGAGACCCAGTACTTC. This gives the protein CASSSGTGGETQYF.

CDR3 residues: CASSLESLAGDQETQYF. For the CDR3, the DNA is TGTGCCAGCAGCTTGGAATCCCTAGCGGGGGACCAAGAGACCCAGTACTTC. This chain uses TRBV5-4 with TRBJ2-5; TRBD2 aligns across 10 bases. Germline V gives CDR1 SGHNT, CDR2 YYREEE (reference sequence). Unmatched junction bases numbered 5, after V lost 0 bases and J lost 0 bases. CDR3 size: 17 residues.